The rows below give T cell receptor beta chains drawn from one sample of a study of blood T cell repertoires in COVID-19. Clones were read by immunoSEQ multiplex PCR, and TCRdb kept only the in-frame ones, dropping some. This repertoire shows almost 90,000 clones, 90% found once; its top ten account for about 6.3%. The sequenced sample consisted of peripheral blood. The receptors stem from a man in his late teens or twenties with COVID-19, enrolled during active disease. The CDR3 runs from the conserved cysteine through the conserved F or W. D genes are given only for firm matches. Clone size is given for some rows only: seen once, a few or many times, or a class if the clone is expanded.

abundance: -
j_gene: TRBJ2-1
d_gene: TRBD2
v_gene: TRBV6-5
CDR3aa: CASSFGTNNNEQFF
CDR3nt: TGTGCCAGCAGTTTTGGGACTAACAACAATGAGCAGTTCTTC

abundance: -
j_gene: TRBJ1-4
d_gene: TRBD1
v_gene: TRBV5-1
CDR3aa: CASSLTGDNEKLLF
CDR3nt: TGCGCCAGCAGCTTGACAGGGGATAATGAAAAACTGCTTTTT

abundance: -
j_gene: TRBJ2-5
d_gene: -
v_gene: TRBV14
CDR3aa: CASSQDRPMTGSQETQYF
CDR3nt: TGTGCCAGCAGCCAAGATCGACCCATGACAGGTTCTCAAGAGACCCAGTACTTC

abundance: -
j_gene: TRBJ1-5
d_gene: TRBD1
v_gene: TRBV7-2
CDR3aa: CASSAHGQGLNQPQHF
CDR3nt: TGTGCCAGCAGCGCCCATGGACAGGGCCTCAATCAGCCCCAGCATTTT

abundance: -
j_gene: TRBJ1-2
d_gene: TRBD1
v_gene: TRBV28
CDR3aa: CASSNRGRGYTF
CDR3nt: TGTGCCAGCAGTAATAGGGGGCGCGGCTACACCTTC

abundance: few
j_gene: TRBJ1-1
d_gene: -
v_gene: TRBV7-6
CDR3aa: CASSSNLEAFF
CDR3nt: TGTGCCAGCAGCTCCAACTTGGAAGCTTTCTTT

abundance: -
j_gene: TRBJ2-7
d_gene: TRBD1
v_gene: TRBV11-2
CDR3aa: CASSHPGQTYTLGSYEQYF
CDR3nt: TGTGCCAGCAGCCATCCGGGACAGACCTATACACTTGGCTCCTACGAGCAGTACTTC

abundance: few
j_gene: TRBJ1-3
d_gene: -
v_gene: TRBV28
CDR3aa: CAGVSAGPSGNTIYF
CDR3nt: TGTGCCGGAGTGTCGGCAGGGCCTTCTGGAAACACCATATATTTT

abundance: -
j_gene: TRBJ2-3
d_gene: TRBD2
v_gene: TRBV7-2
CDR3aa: CASSRYARTSGYTDTQYF
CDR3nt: TGTGCCAGCAGCCGCTATGCAAGGACTAGCGGTTACACAGATACGCAGTATTTT

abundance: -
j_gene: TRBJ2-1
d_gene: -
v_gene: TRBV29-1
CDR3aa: CSVAGEKYNEQFF
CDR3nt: TGCAGCGTTGCAGGGGAGAAATACAATGAGCAGTTCTTC

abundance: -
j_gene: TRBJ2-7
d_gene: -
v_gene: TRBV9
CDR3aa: CASSPGLVSVYEQYF
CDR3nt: TGTGCCAGCAGCCCGGGACTGGTGTCTGTTTACGAGCAGTACTTC

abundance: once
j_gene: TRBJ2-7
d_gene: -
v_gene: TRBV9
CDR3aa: CASSATSRGSHEQYF
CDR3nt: TGTGCCAGCAGCGCCACTTCAAGAGGGTCCCACGAGCAGTACTTC

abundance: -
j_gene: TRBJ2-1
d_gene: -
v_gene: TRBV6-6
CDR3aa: CASSYSGTWTSNEQFF
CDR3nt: TGTGCCAGCAGTTACTCGGGGACATGGACGAGCAATGAGCAGTTCTTC

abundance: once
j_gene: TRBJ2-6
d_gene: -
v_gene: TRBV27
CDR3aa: CASSSGVSGANVLTF
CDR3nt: TGTGCCAGCAGTTCTGGAGTCTCTGGGGCCAACGTCCTGACTTTC

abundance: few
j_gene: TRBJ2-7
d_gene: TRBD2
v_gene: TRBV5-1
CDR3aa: CASSYLGGTYEQYF
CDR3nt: TGCGCCAGCAGCTATCTCGGGGGGACCTACGAGCAGTACTTC

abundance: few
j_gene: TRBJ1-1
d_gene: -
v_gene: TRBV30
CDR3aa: CAWSYGTEAFF
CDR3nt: TGTGCCTGGAGTTACGGGACTGAAGCTTTCTTT

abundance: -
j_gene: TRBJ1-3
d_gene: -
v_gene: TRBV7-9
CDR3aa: CASSQGATSGNTIYF
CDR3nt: TGTGCCAGCAGCCAAGGGGCGACCTCTGGAAACACCATATATTTT

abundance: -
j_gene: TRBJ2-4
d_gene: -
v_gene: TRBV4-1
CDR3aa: CASSQALVRVLAKNIQYF
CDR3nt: TGCGCCAGCAGCCAAGCCCTCGTAAGAGTATTAGCCAAAAACATTCAGTACTTC

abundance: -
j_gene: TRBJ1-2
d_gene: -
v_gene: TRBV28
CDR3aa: CASSPYVEDGYTF
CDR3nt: TGTGCCAGCAGTCCCTACGTCGAGGATGGCTACACCTTC

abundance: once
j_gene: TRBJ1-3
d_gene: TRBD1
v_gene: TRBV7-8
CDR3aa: CASSPIRPLRDSRSGNTIYF
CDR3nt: TGTGCCAGCAGCCCGATACGACCACTTAGGGACAGCCGCTCTGGAAACACCATATATTTT

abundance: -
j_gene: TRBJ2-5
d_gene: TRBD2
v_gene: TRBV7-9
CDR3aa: CASRLSWASGFQETQYF
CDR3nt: TGTGCCAGCAGACTCTCGTGGGCTAGCGGGTTTCAAGAGACCCAGTACTTC

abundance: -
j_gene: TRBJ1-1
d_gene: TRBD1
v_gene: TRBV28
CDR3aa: CASSLPGQEEAFF
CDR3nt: TGTGCCAGCAGTTTACCCGGACAGGAAGAAGCTTTCTTT

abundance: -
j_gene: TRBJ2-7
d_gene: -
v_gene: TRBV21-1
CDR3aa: CASSKPDRVDYF
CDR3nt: TGTGCCAGCAGCAAGCCCGACAGGGTAGACTACTTC

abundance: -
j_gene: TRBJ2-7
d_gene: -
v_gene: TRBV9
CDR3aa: CASSVGERSSYEQYF
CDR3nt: TGTGCCAGCAGCGTAGGGGAGCGGAGCTCCTACGAGCAGTACTTC

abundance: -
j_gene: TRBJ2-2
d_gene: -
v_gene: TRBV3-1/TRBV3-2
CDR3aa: CASSQVGAGELFF
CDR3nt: TGTGCCAGCAGCCAAGTAGGAGCCGGGGAGCTGTTTTTT

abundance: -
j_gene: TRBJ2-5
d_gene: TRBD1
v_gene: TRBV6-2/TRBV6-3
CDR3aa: CASSGRGTGSYF
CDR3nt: TGTGCCAGCAGTGGCCGGGGGACAGGGTCCTACTTC

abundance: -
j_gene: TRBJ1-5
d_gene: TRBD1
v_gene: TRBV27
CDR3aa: CASSPQQGAGNQPQHF
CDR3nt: TGTGCCAGCAGCCCCCAACAGGGGGCTGGGAATCAGCCCCAGCATTTT

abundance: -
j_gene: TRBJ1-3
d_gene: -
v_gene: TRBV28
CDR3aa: CASSFVSSGNTIYF
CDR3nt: TGTGCCAGCAGTTTTGTCAGCTCTGGAAACACCATATATTTT

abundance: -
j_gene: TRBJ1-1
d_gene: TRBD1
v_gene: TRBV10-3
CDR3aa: CAISERGQGASTEAFF
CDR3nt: TGTGCCATCAGTGAGCGGGGACAGGGGGCGTCCACTGAAGCTTTCTTT

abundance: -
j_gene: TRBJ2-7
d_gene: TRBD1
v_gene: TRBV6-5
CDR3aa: CASSRDRAYEQYF
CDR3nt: TGTGCCAGCAGTAGGGACAGGGCCTACGAGCAGTACTTC

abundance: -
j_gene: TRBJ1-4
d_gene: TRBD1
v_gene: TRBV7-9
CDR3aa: CASSLGTGGTNEKLFF
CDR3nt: TGTGCCAGCAGCTTAGGGACAGGGGGCACGAATGAAAAACTGTTTTTT

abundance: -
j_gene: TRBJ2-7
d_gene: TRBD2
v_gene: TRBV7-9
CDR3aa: CASSPGLAGVPSSYEQYF
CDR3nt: TGTGCCAGCAGCCCCGGACTAGCGGGAGTCCCTAGCTCCTACGAGCAGTACTTC

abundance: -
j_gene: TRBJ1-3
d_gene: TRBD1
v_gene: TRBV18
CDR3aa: CASSPRTGDSSGNTIYF
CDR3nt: TGTGCCAGCTCACCAAGGACAGGGGATTCCTCTGGAAACACCATATATTTT

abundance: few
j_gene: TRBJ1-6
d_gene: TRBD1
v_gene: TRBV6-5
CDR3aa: CASSYSLGTGDSPLHF
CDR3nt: TGTGCCAGCAGTTACTCTCTAGGGACAGGGGATTCACCCCTCCACTTT

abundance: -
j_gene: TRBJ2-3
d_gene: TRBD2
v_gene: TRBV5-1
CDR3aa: CASSFETSENGDTQYF
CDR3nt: TGCGCCAGCAGCTTCGAAACTAGCGAGAACGGAGATACGCAGTATTTT

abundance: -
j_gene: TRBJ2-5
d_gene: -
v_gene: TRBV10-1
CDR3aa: CASSDDSQETQYF
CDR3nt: TGCGCCAGCAGTGATGACTCCCAAGAGACCCAGTACTTC

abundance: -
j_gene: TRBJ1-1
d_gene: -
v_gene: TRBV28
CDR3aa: CASSSGTQTEAFF
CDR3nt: TGTGCCAGCAGTTCCGGGACTCAGACTGAAGCTTTCTTT

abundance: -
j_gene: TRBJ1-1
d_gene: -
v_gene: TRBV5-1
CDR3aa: CASSVDGGGTEAFF
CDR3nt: TGCGCCAGCAGCGTGGACGGCGGGGGCACTGAAGCTTTCTTT

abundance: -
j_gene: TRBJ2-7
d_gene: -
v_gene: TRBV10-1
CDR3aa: CASSELAGPPYEQYF
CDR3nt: TGCGCCAGCAGTGAGTTGGCGGGACCCCCCTACGAGCAGTACTTC

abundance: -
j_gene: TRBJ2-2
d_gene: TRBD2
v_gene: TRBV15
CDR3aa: CATAAGGAGGELFF
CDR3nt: TGTGCCACCGCGGCGGGAGGGGCAGGCGGGGAGCTGTTTTTT

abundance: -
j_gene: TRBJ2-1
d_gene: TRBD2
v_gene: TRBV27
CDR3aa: CASSLWAGASSYNEQFF
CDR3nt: TGTGCCAGCAGTTTATGGGCGGGAGCTTCCTCCTACAATGAGCAGTTCTTC

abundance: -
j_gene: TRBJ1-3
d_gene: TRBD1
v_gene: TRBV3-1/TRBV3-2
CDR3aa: CASSRRTGSGNTIYF
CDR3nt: TGTGCCAGCAGCCGTAGGACAGGCTCTGGAAACACCATATATTTT

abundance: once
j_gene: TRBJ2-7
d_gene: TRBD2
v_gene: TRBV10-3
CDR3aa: CAISGGGKNYEQYF
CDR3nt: TGTGCCATCAGTGGCGGGGGAAAGAACTACGAGCAGTACTTC

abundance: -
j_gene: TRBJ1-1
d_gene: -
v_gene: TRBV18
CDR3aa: CASSPRAGLNTEAFF
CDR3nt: TGTGCCAGCTCACCACGTGCAGGCCTGAACACTGAAGCTTTCTTT